This T cell receptor (beta chain) was recovered during a study of shared clonotypes between healthy human individuals. CDR1 SGHNT and CDR2 YYREEE come from the germline V gene (reference sequence). The V gene lost 4 bases and the J gene lost 0 bases, with 8 bases spanning the gap. The CDR3 is made up of 14 amino acids. Donors included only healthy HIV-negative adults lacking recent acute infections or vaccinations. In its sample, this clone was seen once. Sequencing used immunoSEQ multiplex PCR; TCRdb keeps in-frame clones, though not all of them. The sample shows roughly 2.2 million clones, approximately 93% of them seen only once.

Sequenced material: naive CD4+ T cells from PBMCs. Subset denoted: CD45RA+ positively selected. V usage is TRBV5-4 and J usage is TRBJ2-1; D is undetermined. This TCR was sampled from a man younger than 35 in good health. Some clones in this sample may be carry-over from other donors' samples. CDR3 amino acids: CASSHSSSYNEQFF. In DNA form, the CDR3 reads TGTGCCAGCAGCCACTCAAGCTCCTACAATGAGCAGTTCTTC.